The 27 T cell receptor beta chains below all came from one sample that was sequenced in a study of cytomegalovirus exposure and HLA in healthy donors. The PCR ran on 60 Vbeta and 13 Jbeta primers. Data came from immunoSEQ multiplex PCR; TCRdb stores just in-frame clones and leaves some out. The sample consists of 150,000 to 200,000 clones, roughly 86% of them appearing once. The sample taken for sequencing was PBMCs. Source of these receptors: a girl aged 5-17 years in good health and CMV-seropositive.

This sequence joins TRBV27 and TRBJ2-7, with a weak D call TRBD2 (6 bases). Per the germline V gene, CDR1 is MNHEY and CDR2 is SMNVEV (reference sequence). Trimming removed 5 bases at V and 0 bases at J, with 11 bases between. The CDR3 length is 14 residues. The CDR3 coding sequence is TGTGCCAGCAGTCGTAGCGGATACTCCTACGAGCAGTACTTC. Protein: CASSRSGYSYEQYF.

V gene TRBV7-8 combines with J gene TRBJ1-6, with 7 bases identical to TRBD1. The CDR3 runs 14 residues. J gave up 10 bases and V 5 bases, and 8 bases lay outside the gene matches. The germline V gene encodes CDR1 SGHVS and CDR2 FQNEAQ. CDR3 loop: CASSATGADSPLHF. The CDR3 bases are TGTGCCAGCAGCGCAACAGGGGCAGACTCACCCCTCCACTTT.

The chain carries TRBV5-1 and TRBJ1-1; unclear D gene. The CDR3 spans 14 residues. V dropped 0 bases and J dropped 1 base, with 7 bases sitting between them. Per the germline V gene, CDR1 is SGHRS and CDR2 is YFSETQ. CDR3 sequence: CASSLDAGNTEAFF. CDR3 bases: TGCGCCAGCAGCTTGGATGCCGGGAACACTGAAGCTTTCTTT.

J is TRBJ1-3 and V is TRBV12-5; no definite D call. The ends were cut back, 4 bases at V and 2 bases at J, with 21 bases in the middle. This CDR3 spans 18 amino acids. Germline V gene lookup returns CDR1 LGHNT and CDR2 FRNRAP. DNA for the CDR3: TGTGCTAGTGGTTCAGACGCCGGGTATCGACCACCTGGAAACACCATATATTTT. Its translation: CASGSDAGYRPPGNTIYF.

The chain carries TRBV18 and TRBJ1-2; possibly TRBD1 for D (6 bases). The CDR3 has 16 residues. Trimming left V 3 bases short and J 6 bases short, with 20 bases between. CDR1 is KGHSH and CDR2 is LQKENI in the germline V gene. CDR3: CASSPQIQGPGDGYTF. The DNA for the CDR3 is TGTGCCAGCTCACCGCAGATACAGGGTCCAGGGGATGGCTACACCTTC.

This clone was counted a few times. This rearrangement joins TRBV27 to TRBJ2-5, with TRBD2 identical over 7 bases. The CDR3 sequence is 15 residues long. V gave up 5 bases and J gave up 1 base; unmatched junction bases: 7. The V gene's germline CDR1 is MNHEY and CDR2 SMNVEV (reference sequence). The CDR3 spells CASSPRDYSQETQYF. The CDR3 DNA is TGTGCCAGCAGTCCTCGGGACTATTCCCAAGAGACCCAGTACTTC.

The gene calls are TRBV25-1 and TRBJ1-2; the D is unclear. Germline V gene sequence: CDR1 MGHDK, CDR2 SYGVNS. The V and J ends lost 3 bases and 8 bases respectively, with 7 bases between them. This CDR3 contains 11 residues. The CDR3: CASSDRRGYTF. CDR3 in DNA: TGTGCCAGCAGTGACAGGCGCGGCTACACCTTC.

This chain links TRBV11-2 with TRBJ2-5; TRBD2 might be the D (7 bases). Trimming took 7 bases from V and 1 from J, leaving 16 bases between them. The V gene's germline CDR1 is SGHAT and CDR2 FQNNGV. The CDR3 covers 15 residues. The CDR3 nucleotides are TGTGCCAGCATCCGAGACGGGGGGCGCCAAGAGACCCAGTACTTC. This encodes CASIRDGGRQETQYF.

The gene calls are TRBV7-3 and TRBJ2-3; TRBD1 matches at 9 bases. Germline values: CDR1 SGHTA, CDR2 FQGTGA. The J segment lost 5 bases and the V segment lost 5 bases, leaving 8 bases of the junction unmatched. The CDR3 sequence is 15 residues long. CDR3 amino acids: CASSPDRGSIDTQYF. The CDR3 DNA reads as TGTGCCAGCAGCCCTGACAGGGGGAGTATAGATACGCAGTATTTT.

The chain is built from TRBV7-8 and TRBJ2-3, with D possibly matching TRBD2 (5 bases). The CDR3 consists of 14 residues. Trimming removed 4 bases from V and 0 bases from J, with 8 bases in between. Germline V gene data show CDR1 as SGHVS and CDR2 as FQNEAQ. CDR3: CASSYRDSTDTQYF. The CDR3 coding sequence is TGTGCCAGCAGCTACCGGGATAGCACAGATACGCAGTATTTT. Drawing the rest from reference TRBV7-8 and TRBJ2-3, the complete variable domain is GAGVSQSPRYKVAKRGQDVALRCDPISGHVSLFWYQQALGQGPEFLTYFQNEAQLDKSGLPSDRFFAERPEGSVSTLKIQRTQQEDSAVYLCASSYRDSTDTQYFGPGTRLTVL.

The genes are TRBV6-5 and TRBJ1-1; possible D gene TRBD1, 5 bases. CDR3 size: 13 residues. The germline V gene has CDR1 MNHEY and CDR2 SVGAGI. V was clipped by 6 bases and J by 4 bases, with 12 bases between them. Written as DNA, the CDR3 is TGTGCCAGCAGCCCACGGGGGGGCACTGAAGCTTTCTTT. Encoded protein: CASSPRGGTEAFF.

The chain uses TRBV19 and TRBJ2-2, with D unclear. The CDR3 extends over 13 amino acids. Per the germline V gene, CDR1 is LNHDA and CDR2 is SQIVND (reference sequence). V lost 5 bases, J lost 6 bases, and 10 bases lay in between. CDR3 DNA: TGTGCCAGTAGTGTTCTAGGATCCGGGGAGCTGTTTTTT. This codes for CASSVLGSGELFF.

The rearrangement links TRBV4-1 to TRBJ1-5; 7 positions agree with TRBD1. The CDR3 has 14 residues. The germline V gene encodes CDR1 MGHRA and CDR2 YSYEKL. With V trimmed by 6 bases and J by 4 bases, 6 bases remained unmatched. The CDR3 here is CASSRQGRNQPQHF. Written as DNA, the CDR3 is TGCGCCAGCAGTCGACAGGGCCGAAATCAGCCCCAGCATTTT.

In regard to this clone: Germline and junction disagree at one end, which may indicate a read error. V and J are TRBV7-7 and TRBJ2-1; 9 nucleotides agree with TRBD2. This CDR3 has 16 residues. The germline V gene has CDR1 SSHAT and CDR2 FNYEAQ (reference sequence). The CDR3 is CASSPGLSGGYNEQFF. The CDR3, as DNA: TGTGCTAGCAGCCCGGGGCTTAGCGGGGGTTACAATGAGCAGTTCTTC.

This clone was detected a few times. This chain uses TRBV7-9 with TRBJ2-1; D perhaps matches TRBD2 (6 bases). The CDR3 length is 16 residues. The V and J ends lost 5 bases and 1 base respectively, with 15 bases between them. The germline V gene has CDR1 SEHNR and CDR2 FQNEAQ (reference sequence). In DNA, the CDR3 is TGTGCCAGCAGCCCCCACGGGGGACGATCCTACAATGAGCAGTTCTTC. Amino acid sequence: CASSPHGGRSYNEQFF.

The J gene is TRBJ1-5, the V gene TRBV18, with 8 positions matching TRBD1. The CDR3 runs 16 residues. Germline values: CDR1 KGHSH, CDR2 LQKENI. The trim removed 2 bases at V and 4 bases at J, leaving 7 bases unmatched. CDR3: CASSPEGQGRNQPQHF. The CDR3 nucleotides are TGTGCCAGCTCACCAGAAGGACAGGGTCGAAATCAGCCCCAGCATTTT. Variable domain in full (rest from reference TRBV18 and TRBJ1-5): NAGVMQNPRHLVRRRGQEARLRCSPMKGHSHVYWYRQLPEEGLKFMVYLQKENIIDESGMPKERFSAEFPKEGPSILRIQQVVRGDSAAYFCASSPEGQGRNQPQHFGDGTRLSIL.

Written as DNA, the CDR3 is TGTGCCAGCAGCCCGAGGACAGGGGACACTGAAGCTTTCTTT. This gives the protein CASSPRTGDTEAFF. V usage is TRBV9 and J usage is TRBJ1-1; TRBD1 matches 9 bases. Germline CDR1 is SGDLS and CDR2 is YYNGEE. CDR3 length equals 14 residues. V shed 4 bases, J shed 3 bases, and the junction held 4 bases outside the gene matches.

This chain links TRBV2 with TRBJ2-5, with a weak D call TRBD2 (7 bases). V shed 8 bases and J shed 0 bases, with 13 bases lying between them. Germline CDR1 SNHLY, CDR2 FYNNEI. CDR3 length: 14 amino acids. In DNA, the CDR3 is TGTGCCAGCGGGGGGGGGCCTTACCAAGAGACCCAGTACTTC. This sequence encodes CASGGGPYQETQYF.

As regards this clone: This sample also contains other DNA sequences that code for the same CDR3. V gene TRBV27 combines with J gene TRBJ2-1, with a tentative D call TRBD2 (7 bases). V was pared by 5 bases and J by 1 base, with 12 bases between. Germline CDR1 reads MNHEY; CDR2 reads SMNVEV (reference sequence). The CDR3 extends over 15 amino acids. The CDR3 region is CASSPRGGSYNEQFF. CDR3 bases: TGTGCCAGCAGTCCGAGGGGGGGGTCCTACAATGAGCAGTTCTTC.

This chain links TRBV6-1 with TRBJ2-1, with 13 positions matching TRBD2. The CDR3 is 17 residues long. Germline CDR1 and CDR2: MNHNS and SASEGT. Germline trimming cut 1 base from V and 6 bases from J; bases unmatched to any gene: 6. CDR3 nucleotide sequence: TGTGCCAGCAGTGAAGGGACTAGCGGGGGACTCGGCAATGAGCAGTTCTTC. This sequence encodes CASSEGTSGGLGNEQFF.

The chain combines TRBV7-9 with TRBJ2-2, with TRBD1 matching over 7 bases. Germline V lookup: CDR1 SEHNR, CDR2 FQNEAQ (reference sequence). V trimming: 3 bases; J trimming: 4 bases; junction bases outside the gene matches: 8. The CDR3 has 16 amino acids. CDR3 coding DNA: TGTGCCAGCAGCTTCCAGACAGGGCGTACCACCGGGGAGCTGTTTTTT. Its translation: CASSFQTGRTTGELFF.

The rearrangement uses TRBV15 and TRBJ1-5; D perhaps matches TRBD1 (5 bases). Between the trimmed V and J ends, which lost 4 bases and 3 bases, there was a span of 16 bases. This CDR3 is built from 16 residues. Germline assignment: CDR1 LNHNV and CDR2 YYDKDF (reference sequence). The CDR3 sequence is CATSKEGLTLNQPQHF. CDR3 DNA sequence: TGTGCCACCAGCAAAGAGGGGCTGACCCTCAATCAGCCCCAGCATTTT.

J is TRBJ1-2 and V is TRBV7-2; a weak D match, TRBD1 (5 bases). This CDR3 has 16 amino acids. V lost 4 bases and J lost 8, with 23 bases in between. CDR1 is SGHTA, CDR2 FQGNSA, per germline. CDR3 loop: CASSSPRTGGAGGYTF. CDR3 sequence (DNA): TGTGCCAGCAGCTCCCCTAGGACCGGGGGAGCGGGAGGCTACACCTTC.

The DNA of the CDR3 is TGTGCCAGCACCTCAGACTATGGCTACACCTTC. It specifies CASTSDYGYTF. This rearrangement joins TRBV7-9 to TRBJ1-2, with no clear D. The CDR3 has 11 residues. Germline V gene data show CDR1 as SEHNR and CDR2 as FQNEAQ (reference sequence). Deletions cut 7 bases from V and 3 bases from J, with 6 bases between.

The rearrangement uses TRBV13 and TRBJ1-2; 8 bases are shared with TRBD1. Germline CDR1 PRHDT, CDR2 FYEKMQ (reference sequence). The J segment lost 4 bases and the V segment lost 4 bases, leaving 11 bases of the junction unmatched. CDR3 length equals 16 residues. The CDR3 is CASSYGISGGGYGYTF. The CDR3 DNA reads TGTGCCAGCAGCTATGGTATTTCAGGGGGCGGCTATGGCTACACCTTC.

The V gene is TRBV7-6, the J gene TRBJ2-7; a weak D match, TRBD1 (6 bases). CDR3 length: 13 amino acids. From germline, CDR1 is SGHVS and CDR2 FNYEAQ. V was pared by 5 bases and J by 2 bases, with 10 bases between. The CDR3 DNA is TGTGCCAGCAGCGGGACAAACCCCTACGAGCAGTACTTC. This sequence encodes CASSGTNPYEQYF.

The chain uses TRBV10-2 and TRBJ2-3, with a possible D match to TRBD2 (5 bases). Germline V gives CDR1 WSHSY, CDR2 SAAADI. This CDR3 comprises 14 residues. The V end lost 6 bases, the J end lost 2 bases, and 12 bases lay between the germline ends. This CDR3 reads CASSRGMFTDTQYF. CDR3 DNA sequence: TGCGCCAGCAGCCGGGGAATGTTCACAGATACGCAGTATTTT.